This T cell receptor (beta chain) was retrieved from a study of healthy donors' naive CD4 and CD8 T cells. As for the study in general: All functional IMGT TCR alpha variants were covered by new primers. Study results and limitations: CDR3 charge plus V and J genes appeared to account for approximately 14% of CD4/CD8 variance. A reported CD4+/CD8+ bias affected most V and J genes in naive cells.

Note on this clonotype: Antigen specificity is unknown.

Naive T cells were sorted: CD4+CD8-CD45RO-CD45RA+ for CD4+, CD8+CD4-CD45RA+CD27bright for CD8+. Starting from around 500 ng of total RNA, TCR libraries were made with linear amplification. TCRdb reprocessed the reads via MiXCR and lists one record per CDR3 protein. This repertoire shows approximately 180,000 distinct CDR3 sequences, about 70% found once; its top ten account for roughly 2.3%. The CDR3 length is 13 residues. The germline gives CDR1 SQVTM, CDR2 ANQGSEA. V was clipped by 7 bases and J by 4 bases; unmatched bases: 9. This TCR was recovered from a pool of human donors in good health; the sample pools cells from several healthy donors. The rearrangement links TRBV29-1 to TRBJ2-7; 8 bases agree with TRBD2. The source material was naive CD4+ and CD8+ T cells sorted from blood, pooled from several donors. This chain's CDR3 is CSGSVAGNYEQYF. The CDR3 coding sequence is TGCAGCGGGAGCGTAGCGGGAAATTACGAGCAGTACTTC.